The rows below give T cell receptor beta chains drawn from one sample of a study of blood T cells in healthy people across ages. TCRdb passed the 5' RACE reads through MiXCR, listing each CDR3 protein once. The sample has about a million distinct CDR3 sequences, approximately 49% seen once. The sequenced material came from blood. The origin of the receptors is a man aged 25-45 years in good health. Both conserved end residues are part of each CDR3. The order of the fields is clone size, D gene, V gene, J gene, CDR3 protein, CDR3 DNA. D genes are given only for firm matches. Expanded clones get a size class; other rows say once, few or many, or leave the size out.

-	TRBD2	TRBV6-4	TRBJ2-1	CASSGLAGGDEQFF	TGTGCCAGCAGTGGCCTAGCGGGGGGCGATGAGCAGTTCTTC
-	TRBD2	TRBV7-2	TRBJ2-1	CASSLALAGGANEQFF	TGTGCCAGCAGCTTAGCGCTAGCGGGGGGCGCCAATGAGCAGTTCTTC
-	-	TRBV29-1	TRBJ2-3	CSLKAGTFGDTQYF	TGCAGCTTGAAGGCAGGGACCTTCGGAGATACGCAGTATTTT
-	TRBD2	TRBV28	TRBJ2-1	CASSSNSGGLNNEQFF	TGTGCCAGCAGTTCGAATAGCGGGGGGCTAAACAATGAGCAGTTCTTC
-	-	TRBV19	TRBJ2-1	CASSIACQVQFF	TGTGCCAGTAGTATAGCCTGTCAAGTCCAGTTCTTC
-	-	TRBV2	TRBJ2-7	CASISGNEQYF	TGTGCCAGCATCTCGGGGAACGAGCAGTACTTC
-	-	TRBV4-1	TRBJ2-5	CASSQEVQRTQYF	TGCGCCAGCAGCCAAGAGGTCCAGAGGACCCAGTACTTC
few	-	TRBV12-3/TRBV12-4	TRBJ1-2	CASSLGLNYGYTF	TGTGCCAGCAGCTTAGGGCTGAACTATGGCTACACCTTC
-	-	TRBV7-2	TRBJ1-2	CASSSQGLDGYTF	TGTGCCAGCAGCTCCCAGGGGTTAGATGGCTACACCTTC
-	TRBD2	TRBV7-2	TRBJ2-3	CASSLDRGRGDTQYF	TGTGCCAGCAGCTTAGATCGGGGGAGGGGAGATACGCAGTATTTT
-	-	TRBV7-2	TRBJ2-7	CASSLVFHEQYF	TGTGCCAGCAGCTTAGTTTTCCACGAGCAGTACTTC
few	-	TRBV7-6	TRBJ1-5	CASSLGGYNQPQHF	TGTGCCAGCAGCTTAGGGGGGTACAATCAGCCCCAGCATTTT
-	TRBD2	TRBV5-5	TRBJ2-1	CASSLGTSGATYNEQFF	TGTGCCAGCAGCCTCGGGACTAGCGGTGCTACCTACAATGAGCAGTTCTTC
-	-	TRBV10-3	TRBJ2-7	CAISEIVDEQYF	TGTGCCATCAGTGAGATAGTGGACGAGCAGTACTTC
few	TRBD1	TRBV3-1	TRBJ1-2	CASSRGQGASYGYTF	TGTGCCAGCAGCCGCGGACAGGGGGCAAGCTATGGCTACACCTTC
few	-	TRBV27	TRBJ1-4	CASSLSGRNNEKLFF	TGTGCCAGCAGTTTATCGGGACGGAATAATGAAAAACTGTTTTTT
-	-	TRBV7-9	TRBJ2-7	CASSLEAGITYEQYF	TGTGCCAGCAGCTTAGAAGCAGGGATTACCTACGAGCAGTACTTC